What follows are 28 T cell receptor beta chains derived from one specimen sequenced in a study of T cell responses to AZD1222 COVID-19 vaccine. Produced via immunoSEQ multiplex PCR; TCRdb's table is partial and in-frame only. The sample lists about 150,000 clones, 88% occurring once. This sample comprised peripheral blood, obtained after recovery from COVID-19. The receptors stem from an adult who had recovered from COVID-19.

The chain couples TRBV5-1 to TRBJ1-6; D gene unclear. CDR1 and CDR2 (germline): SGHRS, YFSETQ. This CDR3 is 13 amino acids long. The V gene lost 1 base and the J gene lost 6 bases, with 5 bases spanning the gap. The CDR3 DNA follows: TGCGCCAGCAGCTTGTTGGGTAATTCACCCCTCCACTTT. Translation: CASSLLGNSPLHF.

The CDR3 DNA reads as TGTGCCAGCAGCTTAGGAGGGCGGCGGGAATACGAGCAGTACTTC. It codes for CASSLGGRREYEQYF. The J gene is TRBJ2-7, the V gene TRBV11-2; maybe TRBD2 (6 bases). Trimming cost V 1 base and J 4 bases, with 14 bases left between them. The CDR3 is made up of 15 amino acids. Germline assignment: CDR1 SGHAT and CDR2 FQNNGV.

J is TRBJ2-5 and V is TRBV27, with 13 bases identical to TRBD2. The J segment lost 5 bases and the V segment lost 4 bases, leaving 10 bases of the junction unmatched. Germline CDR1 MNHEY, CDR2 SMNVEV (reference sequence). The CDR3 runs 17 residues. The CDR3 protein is CASSSDKTSGRKETQYF. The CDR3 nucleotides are TGTGCCAGCAGTTCCGATAAGACTAGCGGGAGGAAGGAGACCCAGTACTTC.

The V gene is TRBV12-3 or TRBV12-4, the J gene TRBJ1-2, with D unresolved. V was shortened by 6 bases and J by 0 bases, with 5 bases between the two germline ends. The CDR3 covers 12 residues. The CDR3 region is CASSWSNYGYTF. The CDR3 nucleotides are TGTGCCAGCAGCTGGTCTAACTATGGCTACACCTTC.

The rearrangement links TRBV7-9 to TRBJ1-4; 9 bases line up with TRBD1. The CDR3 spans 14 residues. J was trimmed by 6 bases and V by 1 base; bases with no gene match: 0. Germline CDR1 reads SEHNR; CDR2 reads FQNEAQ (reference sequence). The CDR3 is CASSLGTGDEKLFF. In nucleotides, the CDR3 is TGTGCCAGCAGCTTAGGGACAGGGGATGAAAAACTGTTTTTT.

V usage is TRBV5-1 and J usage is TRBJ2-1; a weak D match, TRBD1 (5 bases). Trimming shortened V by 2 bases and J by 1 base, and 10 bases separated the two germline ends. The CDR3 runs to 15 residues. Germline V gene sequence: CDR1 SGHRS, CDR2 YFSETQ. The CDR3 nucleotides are TGCGCCAGCAGCTTCGAGGCAGGGTCCTACAATGAGCAGTTCTTC. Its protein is CASSFEAGSYNEQFF.

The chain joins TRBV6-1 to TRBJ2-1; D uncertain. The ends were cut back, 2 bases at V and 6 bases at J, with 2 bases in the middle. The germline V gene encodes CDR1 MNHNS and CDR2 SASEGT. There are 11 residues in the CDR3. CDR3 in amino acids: CASSEINEQFF. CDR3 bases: TGTGCCAGCAGTGAAATCAATGAGCAGTTCTTC.

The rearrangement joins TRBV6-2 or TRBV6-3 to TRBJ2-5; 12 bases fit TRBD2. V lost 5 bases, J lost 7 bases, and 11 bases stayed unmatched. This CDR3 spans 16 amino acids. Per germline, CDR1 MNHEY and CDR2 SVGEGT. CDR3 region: CASSTTSGGPPGTQYF. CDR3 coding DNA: TGTGCCAGCAGTACAACTAGCGGGGGGCCGCCGGGGACCCAGTACTTC.

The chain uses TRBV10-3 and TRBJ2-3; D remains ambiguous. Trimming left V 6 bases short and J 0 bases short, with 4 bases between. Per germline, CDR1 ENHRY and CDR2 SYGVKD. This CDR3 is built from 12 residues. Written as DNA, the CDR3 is TGTGCCATCAGGGGTAGCACAGATACGCAGTATTTT. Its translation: CAIRGSTDTQYF.

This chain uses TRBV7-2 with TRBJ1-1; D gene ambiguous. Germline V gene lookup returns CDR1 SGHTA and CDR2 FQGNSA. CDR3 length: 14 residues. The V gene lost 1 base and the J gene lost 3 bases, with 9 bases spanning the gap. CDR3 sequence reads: CASSLERTDTEAFF. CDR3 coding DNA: TGTGCCAGCAGCTTAGAGAGAACGGACACTGAAGCTTTCTTT.

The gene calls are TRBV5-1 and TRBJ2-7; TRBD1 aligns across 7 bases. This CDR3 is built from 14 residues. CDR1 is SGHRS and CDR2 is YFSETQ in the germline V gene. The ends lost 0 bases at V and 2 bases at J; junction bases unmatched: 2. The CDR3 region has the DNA TGCGCCAGCAGCTTGGAGGGGACAGCCTACGAGCAGTACTTC. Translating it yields CASSLEGTAYEQYF.

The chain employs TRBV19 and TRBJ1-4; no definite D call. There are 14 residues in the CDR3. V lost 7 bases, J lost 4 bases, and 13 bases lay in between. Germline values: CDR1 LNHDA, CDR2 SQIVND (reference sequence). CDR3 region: CASNPGRNNEKLFF. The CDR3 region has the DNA TGTGCCAGTAACCCCGGGAGGAATAATGAAAAACTGTTTTTT.

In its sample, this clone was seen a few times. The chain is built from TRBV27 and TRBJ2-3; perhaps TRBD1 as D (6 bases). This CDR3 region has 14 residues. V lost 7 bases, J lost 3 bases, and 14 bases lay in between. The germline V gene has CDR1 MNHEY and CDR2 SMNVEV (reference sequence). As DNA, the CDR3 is TGTGCCAGCACTCCGGACAGCCGGACAGATACGCAGTATTTT. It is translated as CASTPDSRTDTQYF.

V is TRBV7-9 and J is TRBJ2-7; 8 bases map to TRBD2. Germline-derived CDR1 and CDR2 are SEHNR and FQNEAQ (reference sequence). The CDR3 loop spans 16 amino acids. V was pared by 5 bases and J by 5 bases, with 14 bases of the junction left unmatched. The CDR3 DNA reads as TGTGCCAGCAGCCCCTTACCGGGACTAGGCGCCCACGAGCAGTACTTC. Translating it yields CASSPLPGLGAHEQYF.

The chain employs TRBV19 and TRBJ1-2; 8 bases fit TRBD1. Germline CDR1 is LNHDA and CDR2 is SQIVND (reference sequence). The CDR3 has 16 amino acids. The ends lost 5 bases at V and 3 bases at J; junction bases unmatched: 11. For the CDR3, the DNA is TGTGCCAGTAGTCCGACGGTGGACAGGGAATACTATGGCTACACCTTC. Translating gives CASSPTVDREYYGYTF.

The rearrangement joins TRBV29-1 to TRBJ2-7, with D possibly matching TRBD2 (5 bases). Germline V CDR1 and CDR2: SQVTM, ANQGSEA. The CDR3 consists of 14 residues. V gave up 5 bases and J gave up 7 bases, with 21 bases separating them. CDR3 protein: CSVHDNYKPGEQYF. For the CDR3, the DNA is TGCAGCGTTCACGATAACTACAAACCGGGAGAGCAGTACTTC.

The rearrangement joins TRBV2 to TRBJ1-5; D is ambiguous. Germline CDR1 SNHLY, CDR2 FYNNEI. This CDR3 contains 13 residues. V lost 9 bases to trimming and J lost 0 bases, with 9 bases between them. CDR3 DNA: TGTGCCAGTTATGGCGATAGCAATCAGCCCCAGCATTTT. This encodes CASYGDSNQPQHF.

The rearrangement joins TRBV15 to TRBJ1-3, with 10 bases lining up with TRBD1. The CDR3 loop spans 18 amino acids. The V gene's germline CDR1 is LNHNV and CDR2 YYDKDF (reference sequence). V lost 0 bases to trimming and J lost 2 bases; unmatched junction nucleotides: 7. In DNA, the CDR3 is TGTGCCACCAGCAGAGATCCCCCCGGGACAGGGGCTGGAAACACCATATATTTT. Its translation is CATSRDPPGTGAGNTIYF.

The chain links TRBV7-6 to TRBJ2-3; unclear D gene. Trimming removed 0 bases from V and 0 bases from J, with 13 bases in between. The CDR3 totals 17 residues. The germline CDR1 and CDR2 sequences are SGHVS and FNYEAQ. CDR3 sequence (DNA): TGTGCCAGCAGCTTAGCGCCGGGCCTTACTAGCACAGATACGCAGTATTTT. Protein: CASSLAPGLTSTDTQYF.

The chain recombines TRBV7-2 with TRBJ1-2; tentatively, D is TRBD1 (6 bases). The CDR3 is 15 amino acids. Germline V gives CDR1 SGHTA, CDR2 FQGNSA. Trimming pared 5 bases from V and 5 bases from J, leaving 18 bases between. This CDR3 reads CASSLTGQTNYGYTF. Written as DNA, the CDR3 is TGTGCCAGCAGCCTAACAGGACAGACAAATTATGGCTACACCTTC.

Here the CDR3 reads CASSSTGLGYGYTF. The CDR3 nucleotides read TGTGCCAGCAGTTCGACAGGGTTGGGCTATGGCTACACCTTC. The V gene is TRBV6-2 or TRBV6-3, the J gene TRBJ1-2; 7 bases align to TRBD1. This CDR3 region has 14 residues. V shed 4 bases, J shed 4 bases, and the junction held 6 bases outside the gene matches. The germline V gene has CDR1 MNHEY and CDR2 SVGEGT.

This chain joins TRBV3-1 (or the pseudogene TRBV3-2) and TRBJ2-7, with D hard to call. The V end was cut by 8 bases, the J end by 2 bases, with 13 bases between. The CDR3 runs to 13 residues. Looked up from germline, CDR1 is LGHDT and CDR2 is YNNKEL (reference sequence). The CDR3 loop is CASSGRIAYEQYF. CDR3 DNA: TGTGCCAGCTCCGGGCGGATTGCCTACGAGCAGTACTTC.

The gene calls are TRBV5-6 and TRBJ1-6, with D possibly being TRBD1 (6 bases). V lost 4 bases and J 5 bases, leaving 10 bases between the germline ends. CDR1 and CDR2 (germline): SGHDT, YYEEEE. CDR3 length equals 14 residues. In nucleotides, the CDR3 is TGTGCCAGCAGCCGCAGGGGCGATAATTCACCCCTCCACTTT. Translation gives CASSRRGDNSPLHF.

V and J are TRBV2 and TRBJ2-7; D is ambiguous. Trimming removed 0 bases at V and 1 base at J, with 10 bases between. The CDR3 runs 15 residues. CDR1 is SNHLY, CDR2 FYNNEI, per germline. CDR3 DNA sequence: TGTGCCAGCAGTGAAGCGCTTGTGGGGTCCTACGAGCAGTACTTC. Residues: CASSEALVGSYEQYF.

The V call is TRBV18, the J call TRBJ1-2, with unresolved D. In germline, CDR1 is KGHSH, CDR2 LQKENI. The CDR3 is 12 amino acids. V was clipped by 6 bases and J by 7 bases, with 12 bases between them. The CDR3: CASSTDSSGYTF. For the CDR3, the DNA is TGTGCCAGCTCTACAGATAGTTCTGGCTACACCTTC. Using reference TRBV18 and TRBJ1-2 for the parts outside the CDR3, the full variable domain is NAGVMQNPRHLVRRRGQEARLRCSPMKGHSHVYWYRQLPEEGLKFMVYLQKENIIDESGMPKERFSAEFPKEGPSILRIQQVVRGDSAAYFCASSTDSSGYTFGSGTRLTVV.

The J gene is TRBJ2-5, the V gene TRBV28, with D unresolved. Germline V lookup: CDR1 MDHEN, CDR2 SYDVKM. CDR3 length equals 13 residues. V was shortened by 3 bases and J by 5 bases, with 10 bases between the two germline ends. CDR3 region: CASSLGTWETQYF. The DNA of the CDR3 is TGTGCCAGCAGTTTGGGTACATGGGAGACCCAGTACTTC.

The CDR3 protein is CASTPGQNNYGYTF. The CDR3 nucleotides read TGTGCCAGTACCCCGGGACAGAATAACTATGGCTACACCTTC. The V gene is TRBV19, the J gene TRBJ1-2; 7 bases agree with TRBD1. CDR1 is LNHDA, CDR2 SQIVND, per germline (reference sequence). This CDR3 region has 14 residues. Unmatched junction bases numbered 6, after V lost 7 bases and J lost 1 base.

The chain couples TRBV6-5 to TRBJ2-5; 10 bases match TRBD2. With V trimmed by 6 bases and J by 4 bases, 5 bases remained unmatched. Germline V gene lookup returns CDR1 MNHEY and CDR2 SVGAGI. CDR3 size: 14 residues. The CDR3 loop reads CASSREREGETQYF. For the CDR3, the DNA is TGTGCCAGCAGCAGGGAGCGGGAGGGAGAGACCCAGTACTTC.